One and the same sample provided the 20 T cell receptor beta chains below, sequenced in a study of cytomegalovirus exposure and HLA in healthy donors. Use of 60 Vbeta and 13 Jbeta primers characterized the PCR. Only in-frame clones appear in the TCRdb table, and some are missing; sequencing was by immunoSEQ multiplex PCR. The data contain 160,000 or so clones, roughly 80% of them seen just once; the ten biggest clones take up more than 3.5%. Sequenced: PBMCs. These receptors all come from a man in his forties in good health and CMV-seronegative.

J is TRBJ2-2 and V is TRBV6-1; D perhaps matches TRBD2 (5 bases). The CDR3 runs 14 residues. Trimming removed 6 bases at V and 6 bases at J, with 14 bases between. Germline CDR1 is MNHNS and CDR2 is SASEGT. CDR3 DNA: TGTGCCAGCAGCCGGGATCTAGAGGCCGGGGAGCTGTTTTTT. This encodes CASSRDLEAGELFF.

V gene TRBV19 combines with J gene TRBJ1-6; 7 bases fit TRBD1. CDR3 size: 16 residues. The trim removed 5 bases at V and 7 bases at J, leaving 11 bases unmatched. Germline-derived CDR1 and CDR2 are LNHDA and SQIVND (reference sequence). CDR3 sequence: CASSSEGAWGNSPLHF. CDR3 in DNA: TGTGCCAGTAGTTCTGAGGGGGCCTGGGGAAATTCACCCCTCCACTTT.

V and J are TRBV18 and TRBJ1-3, with 9 bases identical to TRBD1. The CDR3 length is 16 residues. CDR1 is KGHSH and CDR2 is LQKENI in the germline V gene. The V and J ends lost 3 bases and 0 bases, in that order; junction bases with no gene match: 3. CDR3 DNA: TGTGCCAGCTCACCGGGACAGGGTCCCTCTGGAAACACCATATATTTT. Translated, it gives CASSPGQGPSGNTIYF.

This clone was detected once. Here the CDR3 DNA reads TGTGCCAGCAGCACGGGATCTGGGACAGATACGCAGTATTTT. Amino acids: CASSTGSGTDTQYF. The V gene is TRBV16, the J gene TRBJ2-3; possibly TRBD2 for D (5 bases). This CDR3 contains 14 residues. Trimming shortened V by 5 bases and J by 3 bases, and 12 bases separated the two germline ends. The germline V gene encodes CDR1 KGHSY and CDR2 FQNENV.

The rearrangement joins TRBV30 to TRBJ1-3, with D perhaps matching TRBD1 (6 bases). Germline V CDR1 and CDR2: GTSNPN, SVGIG (reference sequence). This CDR3 contains 14 residues. V lost 4 bases and J lost 4, with 14 bases in between. The CDR3 DNA reads TGTGCCTGGAAGGGGGGGCGGTTCGGAAACACCATATATTTT. Protein sequence: CAWKGGRFGNTIYF.

The gene calls are TRBV27 and TRBJ2-7; tentatively, D is TRBD2 (6 bases). Trimming removed 2 bases from V and 3 bases from J, with 17 bases in between. The CDR3 totals 16 residues. Looked up from germline, CDR1 is MNHEY and CDR2 is SMNVEV (reference sequence). The CDR3 spells CASSLVVGRGFYEQYF. For the CDR3, the DNA is TGTGCCAGCAGTTTAGTTGTGGGGCGGGGATTCTACGAGCAGTACTTC.

V gene TRBV5-1 combines with J gene TRBJ1-3; D is ambiguous. The CDR3 spans 15 residues. Deletions cut 8 bases from V and 0 bases from J, with 15 bases between. The germline V gene has CDR1 SGHRS and CDR2 YFSETQ. The CDR3 is CASSPGALSGNTIYF. In nucleotides, the CDR3 is TGCGCCAGTTCTCCGGGAGCCCTCTCTGGAAACACCATATATTTT.

This rearrangement joins TRBV5-8 to TRBJ1-3; D unclear. CDR3 length: 15 residues. The germline gives CDR1 SGHTS, CDR2 YDEGEE. Trimming removed 0 bases at V and 2 bases at J, with 9 bases between. The CDR3 DNA reads TGTGCCAGCAGCTTGGGGGCTACTCCTGGAAACACCATATATTTT. This encodes CASSLGATPGNTIYF.

This rearrangement joins TRBV2 to TRBJ1-1; the match to TRBD1 covers 9 bases. Germline V gene sequence: CDR1 SNHLY, CDR2 FYNNEI. V was clipped by 7 bases and J by 7 bases; unmatched bases: 7. This CDR3 is 13 amino acids long. The CDR3 sequence is CASKRDRDCEAFF. For the CDR3, the DNA is TGTGCCAGCAAGAGGGACAGGGATTGTGAAGCTTTCTTT.

The rearrangement links TRBV5-6 to TRBJ1-2, with D perhaps TRBD1 (6 bases). The CDR3 loop spans 16 amino acids. Per germline, CDR1 SGHDT and CDR2 YYEEEE. Trimming left V 0 bases short and J 8 bases short, with 20 bases between. CDR3 sequence reads: CASSLGSGVRVGGYTF. The CDR3 region has the DNA TGTGCCAGCAGCTTGGGGTCAGGGGTACGAGTCGGCGGCTACACCTTC.

To note about this clone: The sample has other DNA sequences that encode this CDR3 too. This chain uses TRBV10-3 with TRBJ1-2; 7 bases are a match to TRBD1. The CDR3 length is 14 residues. The trim removed 7 bases at V and 0 bases at J, leaving 5 bases unmatched. From germline, CDR1 is ENHRY and CDR2 SYGVKD. The CDR3 DNA reads as TGTGCCATCAAAGACAGGGCAGCTAACTATGGCTACACCTTC. Protein: CAIKDRAANYGYTF.

J is TRBJ1-4 and V is TRBV25-1, with 7 bases that match TRBD1. J gave up 4 bases and V 6 bases, and 8 bases lay outside the gene matches. Germline CDR1 and CDR2: MGHDK and SYGVNS. This CDR3 is 15 amino acids long. The CDR3 coding sequence is TGTGCCAGCAGCCCGCCGGGACAGATTAATGAAAAACTGTTTTTT. Translating it yields CASSPPGQINEKLFF.

The genes are TRBV7-8 and TRBJ1-2, with D possibly TRBD1 on 5 matching bases. Trimming stripped 1 base from V and 7 bases from J, with 22 bases between. The CDR3 loop spans 17 amino acids. CDR1 is SGHVS and CDR2 is FQNEAQ in the germline V gene. In DNA form, the CDR3 reads TGTGCCAGCAGCTTAGGGTCTAAAGGGGAAAGAGTGCGTGGCTACACCTTC. This codes for CASSLGSKGERVRGYTF.

The V call is TRBV29-1, the J call TRBJ2-5; 8 nucleotides match TRBD1. Matching the DNA end better, TRBJ2-7 makes the J call doubtful. Germline V gene lookup returns CDR1 SQVTM and CDR2 ANQGSEA. The CDR3 sequence is 12 residues long. CDR3 protein: CSIRTGMYEQYF. The CDR3, as DNA: TGCAGCATAAGGACAGGGATGTACGAGCAGTACTTC.

Written as DNA, the CDR3 is TGTGCCAGCAGCCCCTGGGGAGGTTTAGAGTACGAGCAGTACTTC. The encoded protein is CASSPWGGLEYEQYF. V is TRBV7-2 and J is TRBJ2-7; possibly TRBD2 for D (6 bases). Trimming removed 5 bases from V and 4 bases from J, with 18 bases in between. Germline V gives CDR1 SGHTA, CDR2 FQGNSA. The CDR3 is 15 residues long.

This rearrangement joins TRBV4-1 to TRBJ2-1, with D perhaps TRBD1 (5 bases). The CDR3 is made up of 13 amino acids. Germline lookup yields CDR1 MGHRA and CDR2 YSYEKL. V lost 3 bases and J 5 bases, leaving 8 bases between the germline ends. CDR3 in amino acids: CASSHDRNNEQFF. CDR3 DNA: TGCGCCAGCAGCCACGACAGAAACAATGAGCAGTTCTTC.

In this sample, this clone turned up once. This chain uses TRBV25-1 with TRBJ2-3; 7 bases are a match to TRBD1. Germline CDR1 is MGHDK and CDR2 is SYGVNS. V lost 4 bases, J lost 0 bases, and 4 bases stayed unmatched. The CDR3 spans 15 residues. CDR3 in amino acids: CASSAVRGSTDTQYF. The CDR3 DNA reads as TGTGCCAGCAGTGCCGTCAGGGGGAGCACAGATACGCAGTATTTT.

The sample holds one count of this clone. The rearrangement links TRBV5-1 to TRBJ2-5, with TRBD1 identical over 9 bases. After removal of 4 bases from V and 2 bases from J, the junction contained 6 bases not matched to a gene. The CDR3 sequence is 15 residues long. Looked up from germline, CDR1 is SGHRS and CDR2 is YFSETQ. In DNA form, the CDR3 reads TGCGCCAGCAGCCCAACAGGGGGCCCTCAAGAGACCCAGTACTTC. Its translation is CASSPTGGPQETQYF.

The chain has TRBV7-9 and TRBJ1-2; perhaps TRBD1 as D (6 bases). Per germline, CDR1 SEHNR and CDR2 FQNEAQ (reference sequence). The CDR3 is 17 amino acids. Trimming pared 0 bases from V and 0 bases from J, leaving 14 bases between. The CDR3 here is CASSLALGASANYGYTF. The CDR3 nucleotides are TGTGCCAGCAGCTTAGCGCTGGGGGCCTCGGCTAACTATGGCTACACCTTC.

The chain uses TRBV6-4 and TRBJ2-3, with 7 bases matching TRBD2. This CDR3 has 15 residues. Germline assignment: CDR1 MRHNA and CDR2 SNTAGT. With V trimmed by 3 bases and J by 1 base, 4 bases remained unmatched. In nucleotides, the CDR3 is TGTGCCAGCAGTGATGAAGCGGGGCGCACAGATACGCAGTATTTT. Translation: CASSDEAGRTDTQYF.